This paragraph reports one TCR beta chain. Its antigen is not known. The method was immunoSEQ multiplex PCR; TCRdb's version includes in-frame clones alone and lacks a portion of them. The sample has about 130,000 clones, more than 75% seen once. V lost 5 bases to trimming and J lost 5 bases, with 10 bases between them. Germline assignment: CDR1 MNHNY and CDR2 SVGAGI (reference sequence). CDR3 length: 14 amino acids. The data belong to a study of T cell responses to AZD1222 COVID-19 vaccine. Study observations and caveats: It was only after the peak T cell response that any repertoires were sampled. At study baseline, merely six AZD1222 recipients were seropositive. Donors skewed white British and female; clonal diversity was possibly underestimated.

Second-dose groups at about 4 or about 12 weeks were pooled. Sample: peripheral blood, taken 28 days after the second AZD1222 dose. The receptor's source is an adult who received the AZD1222 COVID-19 vaccine. This chain links TRBV6-6 with TRBJ1-6, with D tentatively TRBD1 (5 bases). The CDR3 DNA sequence: TGTGCCAGCAGTCAGGGACCTGATAATTCACCCCTCCACTTT. Amino acid sequence: CASSQGPDNSPLHF.